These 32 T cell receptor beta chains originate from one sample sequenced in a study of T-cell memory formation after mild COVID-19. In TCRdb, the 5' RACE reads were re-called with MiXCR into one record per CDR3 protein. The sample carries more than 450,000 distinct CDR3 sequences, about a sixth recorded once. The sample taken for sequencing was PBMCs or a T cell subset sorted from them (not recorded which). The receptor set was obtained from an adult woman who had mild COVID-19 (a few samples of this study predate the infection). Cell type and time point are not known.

CDR3 loop: CASSPPRGQGSYEQYF. CDR3 DNA: TGTGCCAGCTCACCACCGAGGGGACAGGGTTCCTACGAGCAGTACTTC. The chain combines TRBV18 with TRBJ2-7; 9 bases line up with TRBD1. Germline V gene lookup returns CDR1 KGHSH and CDR2 LQKENI. The ends lost 0 bases at V and 1 base at J; junction bases unmatched: 4. The CDR3 has 16 residues.

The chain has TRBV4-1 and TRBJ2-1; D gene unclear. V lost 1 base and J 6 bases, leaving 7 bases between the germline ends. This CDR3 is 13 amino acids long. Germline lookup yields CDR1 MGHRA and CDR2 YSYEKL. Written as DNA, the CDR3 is TGCGCCAGCAGCCAAGCTACGTTCAATGAGCAGTTCTTC. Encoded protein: CASSQATFNEQFF.

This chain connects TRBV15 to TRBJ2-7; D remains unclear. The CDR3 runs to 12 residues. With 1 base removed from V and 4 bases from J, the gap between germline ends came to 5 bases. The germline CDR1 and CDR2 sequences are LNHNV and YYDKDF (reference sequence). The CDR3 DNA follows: TGTGCCACCAGCAGAGTCGGTTACGAGCAGTACTTC. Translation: CATSRVGYEQYF.

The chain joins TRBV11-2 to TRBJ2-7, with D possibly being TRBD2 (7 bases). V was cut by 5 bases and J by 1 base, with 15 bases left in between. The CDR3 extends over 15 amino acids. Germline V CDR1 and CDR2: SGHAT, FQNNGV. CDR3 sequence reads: CASSRRGGASYEQYF. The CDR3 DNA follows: TGTGCCAGCAGCCGGAGGGGGGGCGCATCCTACGAGCAGTACTTC.

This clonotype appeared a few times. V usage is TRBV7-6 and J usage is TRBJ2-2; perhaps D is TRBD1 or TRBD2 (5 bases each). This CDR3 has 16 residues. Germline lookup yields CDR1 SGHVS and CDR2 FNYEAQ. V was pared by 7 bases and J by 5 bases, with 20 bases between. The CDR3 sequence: CASTPQRGSGTGELFF. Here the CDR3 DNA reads TGTGCCAGCACCCCTCAAAGGGGATCGGGGACCGGGGAGCTGTTTTTT.

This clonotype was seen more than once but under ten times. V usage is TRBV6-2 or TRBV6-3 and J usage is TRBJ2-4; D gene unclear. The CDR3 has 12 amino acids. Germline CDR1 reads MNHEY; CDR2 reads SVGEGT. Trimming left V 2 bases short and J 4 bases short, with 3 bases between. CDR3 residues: CASSYGKNIQYF. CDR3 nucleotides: TGTGCCAGCAGTTACGGGAAAAACATTCAGTACTTC.

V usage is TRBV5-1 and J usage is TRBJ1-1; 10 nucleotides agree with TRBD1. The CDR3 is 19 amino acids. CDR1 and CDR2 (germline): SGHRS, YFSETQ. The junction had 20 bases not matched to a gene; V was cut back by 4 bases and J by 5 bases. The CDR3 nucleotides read TGCGCCAGCAGCCCACGGAACCCCGGGACAGGGGTGGGAAGGACTGAAGCTTTCTTT. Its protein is CASSPRNPGTGVGRTEAFF.

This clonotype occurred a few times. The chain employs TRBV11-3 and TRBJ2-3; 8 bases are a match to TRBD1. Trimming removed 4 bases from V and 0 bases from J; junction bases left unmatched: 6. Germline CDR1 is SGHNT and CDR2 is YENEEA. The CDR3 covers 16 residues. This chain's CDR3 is CASSSLQGESTDTQYF. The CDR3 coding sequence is TGTGCCAGCAGCTCTCTACAGGGGGAGAGCACAGATACGCAGTATTTT.

For the CDR3, the DNA is TGTGCCAGCAGTTTATCTTCCAGGGGGCTTGGCGAGCAGTACTTC. As protein: CASSLSSRGLGEQYF. The chain employs TRBV27 and TRBJ2-7; 8 bases map to TRBD1. The CDR3 contains 15 residues. Germline V gene sequence: CDR1 MNHEY, CDR2 SMNVEV (reference sequence). Trimming cost V 0 bases and J 6 bases; bases outside gene matches: 7.

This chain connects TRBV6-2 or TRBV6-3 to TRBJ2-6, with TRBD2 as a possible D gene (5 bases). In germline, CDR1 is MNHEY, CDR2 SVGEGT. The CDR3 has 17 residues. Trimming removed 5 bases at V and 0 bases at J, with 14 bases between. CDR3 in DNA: TGTGCCAGCAGTCGAACACGGGGTGCCTCTGGGGCCAACGTCCTGACTTTC. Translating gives CASSRTRGASGANVLTF.

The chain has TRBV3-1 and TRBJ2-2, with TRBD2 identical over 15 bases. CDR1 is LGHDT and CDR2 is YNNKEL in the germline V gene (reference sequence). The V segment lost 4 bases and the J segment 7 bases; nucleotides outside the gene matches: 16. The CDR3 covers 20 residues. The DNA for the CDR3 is TGTGCCAGCAGCCCCAAGCGGCCGGGACTAGCGGGAGGAAGTGACGGGGAGCTGTTTTTT. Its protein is CASSPKRPGLAGGSDGELFF.

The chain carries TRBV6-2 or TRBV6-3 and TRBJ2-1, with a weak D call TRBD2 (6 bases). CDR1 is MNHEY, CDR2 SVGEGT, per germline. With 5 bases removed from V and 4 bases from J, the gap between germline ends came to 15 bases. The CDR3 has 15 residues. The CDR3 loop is CASSGDFLYYNEQFF. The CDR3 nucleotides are TGTGCCAGCAGTGGGGACTTTCTTTATTACAATGAGCAGTTCTTC.

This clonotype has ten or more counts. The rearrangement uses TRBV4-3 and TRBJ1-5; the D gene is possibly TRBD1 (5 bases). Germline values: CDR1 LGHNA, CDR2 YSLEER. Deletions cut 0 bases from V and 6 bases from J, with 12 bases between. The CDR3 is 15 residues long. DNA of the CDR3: TGCGCCAGCAGCCAAGATTGGCAGGGAGGTCAGCCCCAGCATTTT. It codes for CASSQDWQGGQPQHF.

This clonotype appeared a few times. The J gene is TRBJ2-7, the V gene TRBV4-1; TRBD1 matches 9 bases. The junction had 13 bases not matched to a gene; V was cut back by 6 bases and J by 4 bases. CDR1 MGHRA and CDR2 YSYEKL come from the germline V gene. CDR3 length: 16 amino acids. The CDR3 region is CASRYNTGGGVYEQYF. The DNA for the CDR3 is TGCGCCAGCAGATACAATACAGGGGGCGGCGTATACGAGCAGTACTTC.

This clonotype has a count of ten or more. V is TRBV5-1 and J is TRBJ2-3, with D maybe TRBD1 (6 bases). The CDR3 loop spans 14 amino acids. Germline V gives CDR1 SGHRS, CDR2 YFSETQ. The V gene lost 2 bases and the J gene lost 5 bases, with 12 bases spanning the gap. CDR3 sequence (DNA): TGCGCCAGCAGCTTAGACCTAGGGGGAGATACGCAGTATTTT. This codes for CASSLDLGGDTQYF. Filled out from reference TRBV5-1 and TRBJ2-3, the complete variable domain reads KAGVTQTPRYLIKTRGQQVTLSCSPISGHRSVSWYQQTPGQGLQFLFEYFSETQRNKGNFPGRFSGRQFSNSRSEMNVSTLELGDSALYLCASSLDLGGDTQYFGPGTRLTVL.

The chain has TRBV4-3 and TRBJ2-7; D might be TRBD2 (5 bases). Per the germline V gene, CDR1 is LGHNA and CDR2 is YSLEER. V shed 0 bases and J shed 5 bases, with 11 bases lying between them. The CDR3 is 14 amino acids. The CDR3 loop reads CASSQDSGSNEQYF. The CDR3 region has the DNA TGCGCCAGCAGCCAAGATTCGGGAAGCAACGAGCAGTACTTC.

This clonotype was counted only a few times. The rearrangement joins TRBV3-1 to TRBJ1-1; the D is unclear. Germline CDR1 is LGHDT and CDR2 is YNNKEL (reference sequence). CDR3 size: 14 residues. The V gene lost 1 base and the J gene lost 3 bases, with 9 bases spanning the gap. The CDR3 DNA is TGTGCCAGCAGCCAAGGGATTCTTCACACTGAAGCTTTCTTT. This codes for CASSQGILHTEAFF.

DNA for the CDR3: TGTGCCAGCAGCCCTTTCACAGGGAACACTGAAGCTTTCTTT. This encodes CASSPFTGNTEAFF. The V gene is TRBV3-1, the J gene TRBJ1-1; D is possibly TRBD1 (5 bases). V was pared by 4 bases and J by 1 base, with 10 bases between. Germline V gives CDR1 LGHDT, CDR2 YNNKEL (reference sequence). CDR3 length equals 14 residues.

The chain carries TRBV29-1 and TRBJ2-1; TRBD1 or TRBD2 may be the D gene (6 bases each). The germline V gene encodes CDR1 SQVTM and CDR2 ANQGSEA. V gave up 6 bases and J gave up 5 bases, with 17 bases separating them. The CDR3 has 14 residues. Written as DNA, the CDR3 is TGCAGCGTACGGAGGGGGGCGAGTAACAATGAGCAGTTCTTC. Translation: CSVRRGASNNEQFF.

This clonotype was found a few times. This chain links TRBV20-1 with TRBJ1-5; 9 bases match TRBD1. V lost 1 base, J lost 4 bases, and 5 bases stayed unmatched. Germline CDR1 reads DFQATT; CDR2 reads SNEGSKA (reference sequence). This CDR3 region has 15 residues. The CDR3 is CSARGGTGLNQPQHF. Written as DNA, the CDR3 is TGCAGTGCTAGAGGAGGGACAGGGCTTAATCAGCCCCAGCATTTT.

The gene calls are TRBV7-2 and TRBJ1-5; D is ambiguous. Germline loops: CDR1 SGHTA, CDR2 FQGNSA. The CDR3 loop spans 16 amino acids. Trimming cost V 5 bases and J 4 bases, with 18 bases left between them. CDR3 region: CASSGEATAANQPQHF. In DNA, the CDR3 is TGTGCCAGCAGCGGCGAGGCGACGGCCGCGAATCAGCCCCAGCATTTT.

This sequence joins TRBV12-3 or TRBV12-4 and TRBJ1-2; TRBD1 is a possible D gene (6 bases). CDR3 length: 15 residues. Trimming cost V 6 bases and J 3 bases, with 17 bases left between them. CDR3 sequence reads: CASSRHTGTDYGYTF. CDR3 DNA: TGTGCCAGCAGCCGCCATACAGGGACTGACTATGGCTACACCTTC.

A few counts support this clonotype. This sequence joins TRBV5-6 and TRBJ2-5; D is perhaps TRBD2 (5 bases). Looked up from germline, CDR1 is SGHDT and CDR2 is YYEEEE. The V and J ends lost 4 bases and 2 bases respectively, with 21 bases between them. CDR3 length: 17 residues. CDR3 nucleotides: TGTGCCAGCAGCGACATAAAGCGGAGCTCGGTGCAAGAGACCCAGTACTTC. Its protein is CASSDIKRSSVQETQYF.

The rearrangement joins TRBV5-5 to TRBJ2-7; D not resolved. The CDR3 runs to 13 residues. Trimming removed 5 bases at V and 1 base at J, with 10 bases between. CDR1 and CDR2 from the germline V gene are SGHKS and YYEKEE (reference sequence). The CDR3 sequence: CASRPRPSYEQYF. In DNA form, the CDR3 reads TGTGCCAGCAGACCCCGGCCGTCCTACGAGCAGTACTTC.

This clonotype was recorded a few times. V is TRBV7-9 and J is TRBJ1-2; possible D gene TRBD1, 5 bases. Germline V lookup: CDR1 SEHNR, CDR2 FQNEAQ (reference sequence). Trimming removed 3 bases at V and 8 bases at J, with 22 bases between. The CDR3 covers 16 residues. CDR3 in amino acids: CASSLPHPETARGYTF. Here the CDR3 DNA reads TGTGCCAGCAGCTTGCCCCACCCCGAGACAGCGCGGGGCTACACCTTC.

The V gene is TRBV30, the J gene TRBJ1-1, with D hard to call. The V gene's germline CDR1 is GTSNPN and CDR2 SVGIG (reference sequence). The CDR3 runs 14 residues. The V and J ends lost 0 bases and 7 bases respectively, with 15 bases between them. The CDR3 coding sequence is TGTGCCTGGAGTGTACTTTTGAGGGAGAGTGAAGCTTTCTTT. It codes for CAWSVLLRESEAFF.

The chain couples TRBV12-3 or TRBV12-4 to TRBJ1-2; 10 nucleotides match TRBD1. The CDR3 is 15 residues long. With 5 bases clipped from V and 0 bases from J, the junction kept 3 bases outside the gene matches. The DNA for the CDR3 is TGTGCCAGCAGTGGGACAGGGGTTTCTAACTATGGCTACACCTTC. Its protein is CASSGTGVSNYGYTF.

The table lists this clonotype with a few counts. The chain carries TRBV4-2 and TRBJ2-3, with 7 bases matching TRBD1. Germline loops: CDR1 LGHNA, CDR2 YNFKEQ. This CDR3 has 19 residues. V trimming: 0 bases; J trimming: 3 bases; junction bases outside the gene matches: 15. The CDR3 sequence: CASSQEGLLQTGRTDTQYF. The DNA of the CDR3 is TGTGCCAGCAGCCAAGAAGGCCTCCTTCAGACAGGGAGAACAGATACGCAGTATTTT.

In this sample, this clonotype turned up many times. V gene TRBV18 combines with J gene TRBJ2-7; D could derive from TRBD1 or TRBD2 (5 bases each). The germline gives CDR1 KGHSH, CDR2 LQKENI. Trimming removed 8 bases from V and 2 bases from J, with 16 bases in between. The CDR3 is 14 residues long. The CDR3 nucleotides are TGTGCCAGCAGCTTAGACCGGGGACCCTACGAGCAGTACTTC. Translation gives CASSLDRGPYEQYF.

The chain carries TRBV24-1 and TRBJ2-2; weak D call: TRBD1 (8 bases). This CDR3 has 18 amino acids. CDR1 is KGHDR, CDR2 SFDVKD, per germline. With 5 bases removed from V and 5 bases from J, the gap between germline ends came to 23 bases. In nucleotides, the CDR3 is TGTGCCACCAGTGTCCCGGTGGGGGACAGGCGGGGGACCGGGGAGCTGTTTTTT. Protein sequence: CATSVPVGDRRGTGELFF.

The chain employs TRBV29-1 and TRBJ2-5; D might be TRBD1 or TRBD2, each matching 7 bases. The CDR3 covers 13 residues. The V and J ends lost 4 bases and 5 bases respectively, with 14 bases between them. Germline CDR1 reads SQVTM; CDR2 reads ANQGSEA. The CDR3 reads CSVAGGARETQYF. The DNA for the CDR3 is TGCAGCGTTGCAGGGGGGGCAAGGGAGACCCAGTACTTC.

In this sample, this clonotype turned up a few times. This CDR3 is CASSLSLRVARTDTQYF. CDR3 DNA: TGTGCCAGCAGCTTAAGTCTTAGAGTAGCCCGCACAGATACGCAGTATTTT. The chain carries TRBV7-9 and TRBJ2-3; D uncertain. The V and J ends lost 2 bases and 1 base respectively, with 16 bases between them. Germline V lookup: CDR1 SEHNR, CDR2 FQNEAQ (reference sequence). The CDR3 is 17 amino acids. Full variable domain (outside the CDR3, taken from reference TRBV7-9 and TRBJ2-3): DTGVSQNPRHKITKRGQNVTFRCDPISEHNRLYWYRQTLGQGPEFLTYFQNEAQLEKSRLLSDRFSAERPKGSFSTLEIQRTEQGDSAMYLCASSLSLRVARTDTQYFGPGTRLTVL.